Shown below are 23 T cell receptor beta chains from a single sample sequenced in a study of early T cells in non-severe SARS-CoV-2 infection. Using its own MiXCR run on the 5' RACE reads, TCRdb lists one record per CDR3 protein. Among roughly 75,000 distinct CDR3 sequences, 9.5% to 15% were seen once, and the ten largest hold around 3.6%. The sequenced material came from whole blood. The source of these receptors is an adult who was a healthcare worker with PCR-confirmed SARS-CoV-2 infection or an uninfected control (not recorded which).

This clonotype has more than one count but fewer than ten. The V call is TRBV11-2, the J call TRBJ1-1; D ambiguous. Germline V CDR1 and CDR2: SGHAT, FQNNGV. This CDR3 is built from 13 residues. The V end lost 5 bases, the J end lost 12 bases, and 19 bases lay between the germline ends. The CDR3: CASSQARALRPFF. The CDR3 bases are TGTGCCAGCAGCCAAGCCCGGGCCCTCAGACCTTTCTTT.

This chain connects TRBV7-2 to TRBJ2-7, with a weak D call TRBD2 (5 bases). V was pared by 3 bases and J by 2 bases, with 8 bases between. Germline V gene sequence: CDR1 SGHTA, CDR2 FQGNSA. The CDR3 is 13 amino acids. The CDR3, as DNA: TGTGCCAGCAGCTTTGACGGGACCTACGAGCAGTACTTC. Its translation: CASSFDGTYEQYF.

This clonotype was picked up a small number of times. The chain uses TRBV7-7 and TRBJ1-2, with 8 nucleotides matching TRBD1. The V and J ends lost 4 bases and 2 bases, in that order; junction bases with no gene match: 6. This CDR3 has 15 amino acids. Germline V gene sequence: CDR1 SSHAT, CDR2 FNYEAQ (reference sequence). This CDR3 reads CASSSTGGGNYGYTF. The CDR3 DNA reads TGTGCCAGCAGCTCAACAGGGGGGGGCAACTATGGCTACACCTTC.

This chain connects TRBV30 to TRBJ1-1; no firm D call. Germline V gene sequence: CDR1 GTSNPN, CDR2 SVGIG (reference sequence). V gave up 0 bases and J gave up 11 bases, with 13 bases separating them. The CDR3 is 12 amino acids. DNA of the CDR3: TGTGCCTGGAGTGTATGGTGGTCGGGGGCTTTCTTT. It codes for CAWSVWWSGAFF.

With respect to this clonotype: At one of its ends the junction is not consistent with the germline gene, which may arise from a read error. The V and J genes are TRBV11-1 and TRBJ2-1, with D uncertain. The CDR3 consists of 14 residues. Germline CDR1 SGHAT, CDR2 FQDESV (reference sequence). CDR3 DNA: TGTGTCAGCAGCATGGACCCGAGGTACAATGAGCAGTTCTTC. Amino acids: CVSSMDPRYNEQFF. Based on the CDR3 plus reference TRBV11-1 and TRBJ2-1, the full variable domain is EAEVAQSPRYKITEKSQAVAFWCDPISGHATLYWYRQILGQGPELLVQFQDESVVDDSQLPKDRFSAERLKGVDSTLKIQPAELGDSAMYLCVSSMDPRYNEQFFGPGTRLTVL.

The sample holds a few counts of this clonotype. CDR3 region: CASSLDSYERETQYF. CDR3 sequence (DNA): TGTGCCAGCAGCTTAGATAGCTACGAGAGGGAGACCCAGTACTTC. This chain connects TRBV11-2 to TRBJ2-5, with D unresolved. V was clipped by 0 bases and J by 5 bases, with 13 bases between them. Germline V gene data show CDR1 as SGHAT and CDR2 as FQNNGV. This CDR3 comprises 15 residues. Supplemented by reference TRBV11-2 and TRBJ2-5, the full variable domain reads EAGVAQSPRYKIIEKRQSVAFWCNPISGHATLYWYQQILGQGPKLLIQFQNNGVVDDSQLPKDRFSAERLKGVDSTLKIQPAKLEDSAVYLCASSLDSYERETQYFGPGTRLLVL.

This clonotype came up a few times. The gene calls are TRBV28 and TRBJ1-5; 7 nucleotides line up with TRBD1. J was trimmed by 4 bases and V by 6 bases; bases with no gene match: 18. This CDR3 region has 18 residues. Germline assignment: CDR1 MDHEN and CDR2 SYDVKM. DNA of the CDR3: TGTGCCAGCAGGGATTTTGGACAGGCGATCCCTTTAAATCAGCCCCAGCATTTT. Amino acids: CASRDFGQAIPLNQPQHF.

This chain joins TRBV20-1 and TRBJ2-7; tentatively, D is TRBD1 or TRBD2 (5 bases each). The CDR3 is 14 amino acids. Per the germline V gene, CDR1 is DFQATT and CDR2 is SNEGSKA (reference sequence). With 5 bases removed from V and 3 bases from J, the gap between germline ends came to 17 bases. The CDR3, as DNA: TGCAGTGCTGAGCCCCGGGACGTCCTCTACGAGCAGTACTTC. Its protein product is CSAEPRDVLYEQYF.

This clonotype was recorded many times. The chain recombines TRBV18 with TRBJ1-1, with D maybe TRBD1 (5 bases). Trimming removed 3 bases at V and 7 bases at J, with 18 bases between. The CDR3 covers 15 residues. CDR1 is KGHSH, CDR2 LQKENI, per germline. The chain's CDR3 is CASSPRQDTVYEAFF. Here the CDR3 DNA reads TGTGCCAGCTCACCCCGTCAGGACACCGTTTATGAAGCTTTCTTT.

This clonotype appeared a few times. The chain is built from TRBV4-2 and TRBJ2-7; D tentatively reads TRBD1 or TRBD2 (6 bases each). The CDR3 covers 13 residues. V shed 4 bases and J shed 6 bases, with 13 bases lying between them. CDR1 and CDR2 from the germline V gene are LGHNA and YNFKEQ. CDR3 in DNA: TGTGCCAGCAGCCCAGAGGGGGGCGGCGAGCAGTACTTC. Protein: CASSPEGGGEQYF.

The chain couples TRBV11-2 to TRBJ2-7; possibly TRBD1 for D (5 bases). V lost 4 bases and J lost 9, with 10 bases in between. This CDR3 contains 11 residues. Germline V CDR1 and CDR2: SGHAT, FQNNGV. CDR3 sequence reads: CASSYQGRQYF. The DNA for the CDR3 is TGTGCCAGCAGCTACCAGGGTCGGCAGTACTTC. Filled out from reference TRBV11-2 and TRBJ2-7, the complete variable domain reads EAGVAQSPRYKIIEKRQSVAFWCNPISGHATLYWYQQILGQGPKLLIQFQNNGVVDDSQLPKDRFSAERLKGVDSTLKIQPAKLEDSAVYLCASSYQGRQYFGPGTRLTVT.

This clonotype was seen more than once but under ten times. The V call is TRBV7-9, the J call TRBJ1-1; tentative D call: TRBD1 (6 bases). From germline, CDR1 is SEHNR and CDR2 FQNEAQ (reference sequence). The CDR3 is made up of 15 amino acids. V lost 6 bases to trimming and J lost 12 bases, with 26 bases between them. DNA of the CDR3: TGTGCCAGCAGTTCCCAGGGGCGGGCTATGGGTTGGACTTTCTTT. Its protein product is CASSSQGRAMGWTFF.

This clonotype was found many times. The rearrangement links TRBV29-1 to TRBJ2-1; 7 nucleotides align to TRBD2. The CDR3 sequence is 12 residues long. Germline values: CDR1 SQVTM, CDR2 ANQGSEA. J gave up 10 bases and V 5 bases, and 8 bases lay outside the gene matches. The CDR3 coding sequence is TGCAGCGTTTATGGGGGGGGTGTGGAGCAGTTCTTC. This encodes CSVYGGGVEQFF.

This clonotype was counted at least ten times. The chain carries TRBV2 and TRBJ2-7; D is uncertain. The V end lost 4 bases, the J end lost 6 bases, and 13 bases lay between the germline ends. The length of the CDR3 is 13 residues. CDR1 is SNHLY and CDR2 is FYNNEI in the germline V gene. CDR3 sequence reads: CASSGTGAIEQYF. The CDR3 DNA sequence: TGTGCCAGCAGTGGGACGGGTGCCATCGAGCAGTACTTC. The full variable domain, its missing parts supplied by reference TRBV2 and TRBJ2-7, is EPEVTQTPSHQVTQMGQEVILRCVPISNHLYFYWYRQILGQKVEFLVSFYNNEISEKSEIFDDQFSVERPDGSNFTLKIRSTKLEDSAMYFCASSGTGAIEQYFGPGTRLTVT.

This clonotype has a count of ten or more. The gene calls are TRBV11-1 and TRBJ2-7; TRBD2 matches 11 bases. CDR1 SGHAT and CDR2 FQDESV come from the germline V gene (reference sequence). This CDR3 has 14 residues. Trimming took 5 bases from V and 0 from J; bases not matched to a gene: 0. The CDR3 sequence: CASSTSGGSYEQYF. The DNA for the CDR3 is TGTGCCAGCAGCACTAGCGGGGGCTCCTACGAGCAGTACTTC.

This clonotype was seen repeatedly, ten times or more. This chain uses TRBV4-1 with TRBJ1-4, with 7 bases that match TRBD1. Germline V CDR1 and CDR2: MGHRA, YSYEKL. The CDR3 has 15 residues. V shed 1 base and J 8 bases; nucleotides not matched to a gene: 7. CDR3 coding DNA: TGCGCCAGCAGCCAAGGACAGGGAACGGTGGAAAAACTGTTTTTT. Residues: CASSQGQGTVEKLFF.

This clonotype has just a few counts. CDR3 nucleotides: TGCGCCAGCGCTTACCAGACCCCCGGGGAGCTGTTTTTT. Amino acids: CASAYQTPGELFF. The chain recombines TRBV5-1 with TRBJ2-2; D gene uncertain. The CDR3 is 13 residues long. V lost 7 bases to trimming and J lost 6 bases, with 13 bases between them. The germline CDR1 and CDR2 sequences are SGHRS and YFSETQ.

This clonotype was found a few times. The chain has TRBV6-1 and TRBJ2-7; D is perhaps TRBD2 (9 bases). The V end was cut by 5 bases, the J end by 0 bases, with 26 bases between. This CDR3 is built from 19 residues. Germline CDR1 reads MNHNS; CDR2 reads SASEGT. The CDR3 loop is CASSTRQGRILAGSYEQYF. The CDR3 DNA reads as TGTGCCAGCAGTACCCGACAGGGGAGAATACTAGCGGGCTCCTACGAGCAGTACTTC.

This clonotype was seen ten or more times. The CDR3, as DNA: TGTGCCAGCAGCTTAGCGGGGGGGGCCGATGAGCAGTTCTTC. This translates into CASSLAGGADEQFF. The V call is TRBV7-7, the J call TRBJ2-1, with D possibly being TRBD2 (7 bases). V was cut by 0 bases and J by 8 bases, with 11 bases left in between. Germline lookup yields CDR1 SSHAT and CDR2 FNYEAQ (reference sequence). CDR3 size: 14 residues.

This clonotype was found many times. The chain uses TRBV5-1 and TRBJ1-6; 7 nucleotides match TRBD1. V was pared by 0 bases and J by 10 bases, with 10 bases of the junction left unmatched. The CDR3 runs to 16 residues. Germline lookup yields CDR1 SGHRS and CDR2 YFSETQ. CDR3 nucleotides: TGCGCCAGCAGCTTGGGAGCGACAGGGCATAGATCACCCCTCCACTTT. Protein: CASSLGATGHRSPLHF.

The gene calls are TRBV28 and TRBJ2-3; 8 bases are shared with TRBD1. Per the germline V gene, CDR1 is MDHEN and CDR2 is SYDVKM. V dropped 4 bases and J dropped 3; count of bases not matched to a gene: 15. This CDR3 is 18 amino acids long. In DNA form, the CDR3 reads TGTGCCAGCAGTTCTGCTCTTACGGACAGGGTGGAAACAGATACGCAGTATTTT. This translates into CASSSALTDRVETDTQYF.

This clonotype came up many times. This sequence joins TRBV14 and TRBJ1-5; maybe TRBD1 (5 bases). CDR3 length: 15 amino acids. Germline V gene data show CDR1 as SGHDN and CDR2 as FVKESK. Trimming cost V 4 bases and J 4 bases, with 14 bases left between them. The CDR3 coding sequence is TGTGCCAGCAGCCTCCAGGGCCTCCAAAATCAGCCCCAGCATTTT. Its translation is CASSLQGLQNQPQHF.

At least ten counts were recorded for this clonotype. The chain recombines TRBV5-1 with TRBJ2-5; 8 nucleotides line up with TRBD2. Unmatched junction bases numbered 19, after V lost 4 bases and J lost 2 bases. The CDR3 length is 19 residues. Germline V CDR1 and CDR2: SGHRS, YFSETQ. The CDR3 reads CASSHELGGRKVGQETQYF. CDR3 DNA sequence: TGCGCCAGCAGCCACGAATTAGGCGGGAGGAAAGTGGGACAAGAGACCCAGTACTTC.